This T cell receptor (beta chain) was identified in a study of cytomegalovirus exposure and HLA in healthy donors. The study's findings and limits: Association of roughly 18,000 TCR beta sequences with HLA alleles was found at 0.05 false discovery rate in a later analysis. In vitro testing confirmed a few CMV-associated chains as specific for CMV antigens. Analyzed later, most CMV-associated TCR beta chains appeared HLA-restricted.

Regarding this clone: Its antigen remains unidentified.

PCR primers comprised 60 Vbeta and 13 Jbeta primers. Clones were read by immunoSEQ multiplex PCR, and TCRdb kept only the in-frame ones, dropping some. The sample lists about 150,000 clones, approximately 80% seen once, with 4% in the top ten. Per germline, CDR1 MNHNS and CDR2 SASEGT. V lost 6 bases and J lost 7; bases outside the gene matches: 6. This CDR3 is built from 14 residues. The genes are TRBV6-1 and TRBJ1-5, with 10 bases fitting TRBD1. The sequence derives from a woman aged 40 to 50 in good health and CMV-seronegative. What was sequenced was PBMCs. DNA of the CDR3: TGTGCCAGCAGCCAAAGGACAGGGGGACAGCCCCAGCATTTT. It specifies CASSQRTGGQPQHF.